Listed here are 6 T cell receptor beta chains from one sample, sequenced in a study of T cells in tuberculosis. This sample's time point: new active TB diagnosis, blood taken before or within 7 days of starting treatment. Using immunoSEQ multiplex PCR, the repertoire was profiled, and TCRdb retains in-frame clones only, with some absent. Among around 40,000 clones listed, approximately 94% were seen once. Specimen: PBMCs, collected at tuberculosis diagnosis. Receptors originate from an adult with tuberculosis.

This CDR3 is CAWSVFRGDTQYF. Written as DNA, the CDR3 is TGTGCCTGGAGTGTATTTAGGGGAGATACGCAGTATTTT. The chain joins TRBV30 to TRBJ2-3; possibly TRBD1 for D (5 bases). V lost 0 bases and J lost 5, with 9 bases in between. The germline gives CDR1 GTSNPN, CDR2 SVGIG (reference sequence). The CDR3 runs 13 residues.

The V gene is TRBV4-1, the J gene TRBJ1-1; no definite D call. The CDR3 spans 15 residues. The germline V gene encodes CDR1 MGHRA and CDR2 YSYEKL. V lost 1 base and J lost 4, with 13 bases in between. CDR3 DNA: TGCGCCAGCAGCCAAGGATCGGGGTCGAGCACTGAAGCTTTCTTT. It codes for CASSQGSGSSTEAFF.

In its sample, this clone was seen once. This chain links TRBV27 with TRBJ2-7; 9 nucleotides align to TRBD1. V gave up 5 bases and J gave up 2 bases; unmatched junction bases: 4. From germline, CDR1 is MNHEY and CDR2 SMNVEV (reference sequence). The CDR3 runs 14 residues. DNA for the CDR3: TGTGCCAGCAGTCGGGGACAGGGCGCCTACGAGCAGTACTTC. Translating gives CASSRGQGAYEQYF.

This clone was seen only once. The CDR3 sequence is CAWSVGGLGNSPLHF. The CDR3 DNA reads TGTGCCTGGAGTGTAGGAGGGCTGGGAAATTCACCCCTCCACTTT. The chain links TRBV30 to TRBJ1-6, with D hard to call. The germline V gene has CDR1 GTSNPN and CDR2 SVGIG (reference sequence). The CDR3 has 15 amino acids. The V gene lost 0 bases and the J gene lost 7 bases, with 13 bases spanning the gap.

The V call is TRBV9, the J call TRBJ2-3, with D perhaps TRBD1 (5 bases). The CDR3 has 11 residues. Germline V CDR1 and CDR2: SGDLS, YYNGEE. Between the trimmed V and J ends, which lost 3 bases and 8 bases, there was a span of 7 bases. The CDR3 DNA sequence: TGTGCCAGCAGCGCAAGGGGTACGCAGTATTTT. This gives the protein CASSARGTQYF.

J is TRBJ2-7 and V is TRBV10-3, with TRBD2 identical over 9 bases. Trimming cost V 3 bases and J 1 base; bases outside gene matches: 10. Looked up from germline, CDR1 is ENHRY and CDR2 is SYGVKD. There are 17 residues in the CDR3. CDR3 amino acids: CAISDGLVSGGSYEQYF. The CDR3 DNA reads TGTGCCATCAGTGACGGTTTGGTTAGCGGGGGTTCCTACGAGCAGTACTTC.